This T cell receptor beta chain emerged from a study of lung T cells in sarcoidosis with Löfgren's syndrome. As for this clonotype: Its antigen is as yet unknown.

TCRdb called the reads again in MiXCR, with one record for every CDR3 protein. The table lists some 8,600 distinct CDR3 sequences, 20% to 25% of them singletons. Germline CDR1 reads LGHNA; CDR2 reads YNFKEQ. V trimming: 1 base; J trimming: 4 bases; junction bases outside the gene matches: 8. The CDR3 is made up of 17 amino acids. Whole-study results and caveats: These T cells possibly recognize a putative, unidentified sarcoidosis-associated antigen.

The source material was CD4+ T cells from bronchoalveolar lavage fluid. This receptor was identified in a human donor with sarcoidosis (Löfgren's syndrome or another form), or a control subject (not recorded which). The V call is TRBV4-2, the J call TRBJ2-1; TRBD1 aligns across 9 bases. The CDR3 DNA reads as TGTGCCAGCAGCCAAGGAACAGGGACAGGGTCTTACAATGAGCAGTTCTTC. Its translation: CASSQGTGTGSYNEQFF.